This paragraph reports one T cell receptor beta chain. Its matching antigen is unknown. Germline V gene sequence: CDR1 DFQATT, CDR2 SNEGSKA (reference sequence). The CDR3 totals 17 residues. Reprocessing the 5' RACE reads, TCRdb reports a single entry for every CDR3 protein and omits DNA. The sample holds 300,000 to 500,000 distinct CDR3 sequences. The data originate from a study of T cells expressing NK-cell markers. Study in general: From sorted CD3+CD56+NKG2C+, CD3+CD56+NKG2C- and CD3+CD56-NKG2C+ T cells came the TCR beta repertoires. Among the eight sequenced donors, seven tested HCMV-seropositive and one tested seronegative.

Whole-study findings and limits: Six or seven donors carried dominant NKG2C+ clonotypes that made up about 1.0-7.0% of their CD8+ T cells. No clear determination of HCMV specificity was made for expanded NKG2C+ T cell clones.

The material sequenced was blood T cells: a sorted CD56 or NKG2C T cell subset, CD4+ or CD8+ T cells, or bulk PBMC T cells (not recorded which). The clonotype originates from a woman between 45 and 65 years old in good health. This sequence joins TRBV20-1 and TRBJ2-1; the D call from TCRdb, TRBD2, cannot be confirmed without DNA. CDR3 sequence: CSARAPPPSGKEDEQFF.